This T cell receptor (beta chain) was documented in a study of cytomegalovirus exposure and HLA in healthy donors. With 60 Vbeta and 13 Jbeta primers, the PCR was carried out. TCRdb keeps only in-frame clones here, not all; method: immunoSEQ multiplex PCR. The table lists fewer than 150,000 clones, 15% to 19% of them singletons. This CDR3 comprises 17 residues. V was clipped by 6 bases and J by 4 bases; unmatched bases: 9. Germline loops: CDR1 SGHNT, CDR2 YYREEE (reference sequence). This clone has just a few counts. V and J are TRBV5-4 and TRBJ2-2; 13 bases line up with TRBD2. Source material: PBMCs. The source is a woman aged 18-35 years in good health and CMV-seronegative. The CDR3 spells CASKLAGGPSPTGELFF. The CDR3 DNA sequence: TGTGCCAGCAAACTAGCGGGAGGGCCCAGCCCCACCGGGGAGCTGTTTTTT.